A single sample is the source of the 21 T cell receptor beta chains below, sequenced in a study of CD8 T cells in ankylosing spondylitis. Whole-study findings and limits: Characteristic of ankylosing spondylitis blood, it appeared, was a TCR beta motif comprising eight highly homologous variants.

TCRdb recomputed calls from the 5' RACE reads with MiXCR, one row per CDR3 protein. The sample holds around 770,000 distinct CDR3 sequences, roughly 19% seen once. These TCRs' antigens remain unknown. The sample comprised blood, either unsorted or a sorted T cell fraction (not recorded which). The receptors come from a male donor with ankylosing spondylitis.

This clonotype was counted at least ten times. The J gene is TRBJ2-3, the V gene TRBV7-6; D is uncertain. The germline V gene encodes CDR1 SGHVS and CDR2 FNYEAQ. The CDR3 has 14 residues. V lost 4 bases, J lost 1 base, and 9 bases lay in between. As DNA, the CDR3 is TGTGCCAGCAGCTCGTATGTCGGCACAGATACGCAGTATTTT. Its translation is CASSSYVGTDTQYF.

This clonotype turned up a few times. The rearrangement links TRBV15 to TRBJ2-2; the D gene is possibly TRBD1 (6 bases). V was cut by 2 bases and J by 6 bases, with 13 bases left in between. This CDR3 spans 15 amino acids. Germline V CDR1 and CDR2: LNHNV, YYDKDF (reference sequence). CDR3 DNA: TGTGCCACCAGCAGACTATTCAGGGGTGCCGGGGAGCTGTTTTTT. Protein: CATSRLFRGAGELFF.

About this clonotype: Germline is not matched at one junction end, which may reflect a read error. This sequence joins TRBV7-8 and TRBJ1-2; D possibly corresponds to TRBD1 (6 bases). Germline values: CDR1 SGHVS, CDR2 FQNEAQ. The length of the CDR3 is 14 residues. CDR3 DNA sequence: TGTGCCAGCAGCCTAGCAGGGGTTCTCTATGGCTACACCTTC. This sequence encodes CASSLAGVLYGYTF.

This clonotype showed up just a few times. This chain joins TRBV6-2 or TRBV6-3 and TRBJ2-1; the D is unclear. There are 15 residues in the CDR3. Per germline, CDR1 MNHEY and CDR2 SVGEGT. The V end lost 6 bases, the J end lost 5 bases, and 17 bases lay between the germline ends. CDR3 bases: TGTGCCAGCAGCCGCCTCGGAGCGCAGCACAATGAGCAGTTCTTC. Protein: CASSRLGAQHNEQFF.

This clonotype was picked up a small number of times. The chain carries TRBV6-1 and TRBJ2-7; 10 positions match TRBD2. The CDR3 sequence is 15 residues long. Germline assignment: CDR1 MNHNS and CDR2 SASEGT. The J segment lost 3 bases and the V segment lost 7 bases, leaving 9 bases of the junction unmatched. The CDR3 here is CASTRLPSGSYEQYF. CDR3 DNA sequence: TGTGCCAGCACCCGCCTTCCTAGCGGGAGCTACGAGCAGTACTTC.

V gene TRBV20-1 combines with J gene TRBJ2-7; D is ambiguous. The CDR3 length is 15 residues. Germline CDR1 reads DFQATT; CDR2 reads SNEGSKA (reference sequence). Deletions cut 0 bases from V and 0 bases from J, with 12 bases between. CDR3 coding DNA: TGCAGTGCTAGAGATGGGGTCGGCAGCTCCTACGAGCAGTACTTC. Translated, it gives CSARDGVGSSYEQYF.

This clonotype was seen at least ten times. The chain joins TRBV12-3 or TRBV12-4 to TRBJ2-3; 9 nucleotides match TRBD2. V lost 5 bases and J lost 0; bases outside the gene matches: 3. There are 15 residues in the CDR3. The CDR3 is CASSRLAVSTDTQYF. The CDR3 DNA reads TGTGCCAGCAGTCGACTAGCGGTTAGCACAGATACGCAGTATTTT.

Details on this clonotype: A single base separates this from a much larger clone, so it may be a read error. Since the CDR3 does not end with the conserved phenylalanine or tryptophan, this likely comes from a read error. CDR3 nucleotide sequence: TGTGCCAGCCGGGGGACAGGGTGGGGGACGAACACTGAAGCTTTCTCT. Residues: CASRGTGWGTNTEAFS. The chain joins TRBV3-1 to TRBJ1-1; 9 bases match TRBD1. The V and J ends lost 8 bases and 1 base, in that order; junction bases with no gene match: 11. Germline CDR1 LGHDT, CDR2 YNNKEL (reference sequence). CDR3 length equals 16 residues.

J is TRBJ1-2 and V is TRBV20-1; 10 nucleotides match TRBD1. This CDR3 contains 14 residues. Germline CDR1 is DFQATT and CDR2 is SNEGSKA (reference sequence). The junction had 7 bases not matched to a gene; V was cut back by 6 bases and J by 3 bases. CDR3 sequence: CSAPTGGIHYGYTF. Written as DNA, the CDR3 is TGCAGTGCACCGACAGGGGGCATTCACTATGGCTACACCTTC.

The chain has TRBV15 and TRBJ2-3; tentatively, D is TRBD1 (7 bases). Germline CDR1 LNHNV, CDR2 YYDKDF (reference sequence). The CDR3 length is 17 residues. The V end was cut by 1 base, the J end by 5 bases, with 19 bases between. The CDR3 here is CATSRGGDRGRIDTQYF. For the CDR3, the DNA is TGTGCCACCAGCAGAGGGGGGGACAGAGGACGCATAGATACGCAGTATTTT.

This clonotype was counted at least ten times. This rearrangement joins TRBV12-3 or TRBV12-4 to TRBJ1-5, with D unresolved. The CDR3 runs to 15 residues. Trimming took off 4 bases at V and 2 bases at J, with 12 bases between the two ends. The CDR3 nucleotides are TGTGCCAGCAGTTCCCCTGGGGTTGGCAATCAGCCCCAGCATTTT. Its protein product is CASSSPGVGNQPQHF.

This clonotype was seen repeatedly, ten times or more. This chain connects TRBV7-8 to TRBJ2-3, with D hard to call. This CDR3 spans 13 amino acids. Deletions cut 8 bases from V and 2 bases from J, with 11 bases between. Per the germline V gene, CDR1 is SGHVS and CDR2 is FQNEAQ. The CDR3 here is CASPDPNTDTQYF. The CDR3 DNA reads as TGTGCCAGCCCGGACCCCAACACAGATACGCAGTATTTT. Complete variable domain (other parts from reference TRBV7-8 and TRBJ2-3): GAGVSQSPRYKVAKRGQDVALRCDPISGHVSLFWYQQALGQGPEFLTYFQNEAQLDKSGLPSDRFFAERPEGSVSTLKIQRTQQEDSAVYLCASPDPNTDTQYFGPGTRLTVL.

This clonotype showed up just a few times. This chain uses TRBV24-1 with TRBJ2-5; the match to TRBD1 covers 11 bases. The CDR3 sequence is 15 residues long. Losses at the gene ends were 2 bases for V and 5 bases for J; bases not matched to a gene: 3. The germline V gene encodes CDR1 KGHDR and CDR2 SFDVKD. CDR3 loop: CATSDSRDRGETQYF. CDR3 bases: TGTGCCACCAGTGATTCCCGGGACAGGGGGGAGACCCAGTACTTC.

This clonotype has a handful of counts. This chain connects TRBV18 to TRBJ2-3; 9 bases align to TRBD2. Looked up from germline, CDR1 is KGHSH and CDR2 is LQKENI. This CDR3 contains 16 residues. J gave up 6 bases and V 5 bases, and 12 bases lay outside the gene matches. The CDR3 DNA sequence: TGTGCCAGCTCATCAGGACTAGCGCAACCTGGGGATACGCAGTATTTT. It yields the protein CASSSGLAQPGDTQYF.

J is TRBJ2-7 and V is TRBV3-1, with 9 bases lining up with TRBD2. Germline trimming cut 4 bases from V and 6 bases from J; bases unmatched to any gene: 13. The germline V gene encodes CDR1 LGHDT and CDR2 YNNKEL (reference sequence). This CDR3 region has 16 residues. CDR3 protein: CASSPLGSSGALEQYF. The CDR3 DNA follows: TGTGCCAGCAGCCCTCTGGGGTCTAGCGGGGCCCTCGAGCAGTACTTC.

This clonotype was observed a few times. The chain combines TRBV5-5 with TRBJ2-1; TRBD2 agrees at 8 bases. The CDR3 contains 15 residues. Germline CDR1 and CDR2: SGHKS and YYEKEE (reference sequence). V shed 0 bases and J 5 bases; nucleotides not matched to a gene: 4. The CDR3 DNA is TGTGCCAGCAGCTTGGCCGGCGGGGGGAACAATGAGCAGTTCTTC. Protein sequence: CASSLAGGGNNEQFF.

The V gene is TRBV4-3, the J gene TRBJ1-1; 7 nucleotides agree with TRBD1. The CDR3 loop spans 16 amino acids. Germline V gene data show CDR1 as LGHNA and CDR2 as YSLEER. The J segment lost 0 bases and the V segment lost 4 bases, leaving 8 bases of the junction unmatched. For the CDR3, the DNA is TGCGCCAGCAGCCCCCGGGGGACAGCCTTGAACACTGAAGCTTTCTTT. It translates to CASSPRGTALNTEAFF.

This clonotype was found a few times. The DNA for the CDR3 is TGTGCCAGCAGCGGTATCGACAGGGACAATGAGCAGTTCTTC. Protein: CASSGIDRDNEQFF. V gene TRBV5-6 combines with J gene TRBJ2-1, with TRBD1 matching over 7 bases. Trimming cost V 4 bases and J 5 bases; bases outside gene matches: 6. This CDR3 comprises 14 residues. Germline values: CDR1 SGHDT, CDR2 YYEEEE.

The chain uses TRBV5-1 and TRBJ1-1; the D is unclear. Deletions cut 2 bases from V and 1 base from J, with 9 bases between. In germline, CDR1 is SGHRS, CDR2 YFSETQ. This CDR3 contains 14 residues. CDR3 in DNA: TGCGCCAGCAGCTTCGGATTTACGAACACTGAAGCTTTCTTT. This gives the protein CASSFGFTNTEAFF. Together with reference TRBV5-1 and TRBJ1-1, the CDR3 gives the full variable domain: KAGVTQTPRYLIKTRGQQVTLSCSPISGHRSVSWYQQTPGQGLQFLFEYFSETQRNKGNFPGRFSGRQFSNSRSEMNVSTLELGDSALYLCASSFGFTNTEAFFGQGTRLTVV.

This clonotype has only a few counts. V usage is TRBV20-1 and J usage is TRBJ1-2; unclear D gene. CDR1 and CDR2 from the germline V gene are DFQATT and SNEGSKA (reference sequence). This CDR3 is built from 12 residues. V dropped 3 bases and J dropped 8 bases, with 13 bases sitting between them. The CDR3 DNA follows: TGCAGTGCTAGTGTCCGGGGAGGAGGCTACACCTTC. The encoded protein is CSASVRGGGYTF.

The chain uses TRBV29-1 and TRBJ1-2; weak D call: TRBD1 (6 bases). V lost 1 base and J 7 bases, leaving 10 bases between the germline ends. This CDR3 comprises 12 residues. Per the germline V gene, CDR1 is SQVTM and CDR2 is ANQGSEA. Written as DNA, the CDR3 is TGCAGCGTTGAAGTACAGGGAGGTGGCTACACCTTC. Its translation: CSVEVQGGGYTF.